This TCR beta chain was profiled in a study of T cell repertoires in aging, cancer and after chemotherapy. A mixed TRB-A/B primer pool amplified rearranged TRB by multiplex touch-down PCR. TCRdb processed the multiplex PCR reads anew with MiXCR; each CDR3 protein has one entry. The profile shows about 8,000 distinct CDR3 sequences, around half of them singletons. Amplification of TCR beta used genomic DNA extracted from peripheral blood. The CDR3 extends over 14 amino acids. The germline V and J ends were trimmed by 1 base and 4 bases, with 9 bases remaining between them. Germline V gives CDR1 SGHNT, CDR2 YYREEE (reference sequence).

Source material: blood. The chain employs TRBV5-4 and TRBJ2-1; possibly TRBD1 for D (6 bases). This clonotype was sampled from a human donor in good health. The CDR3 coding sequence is TGTGCCAGCAGCTTGCCAGGGGAGTACAATGAGCAGTTCTTC. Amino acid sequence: CASSLPGEYNEQFF.